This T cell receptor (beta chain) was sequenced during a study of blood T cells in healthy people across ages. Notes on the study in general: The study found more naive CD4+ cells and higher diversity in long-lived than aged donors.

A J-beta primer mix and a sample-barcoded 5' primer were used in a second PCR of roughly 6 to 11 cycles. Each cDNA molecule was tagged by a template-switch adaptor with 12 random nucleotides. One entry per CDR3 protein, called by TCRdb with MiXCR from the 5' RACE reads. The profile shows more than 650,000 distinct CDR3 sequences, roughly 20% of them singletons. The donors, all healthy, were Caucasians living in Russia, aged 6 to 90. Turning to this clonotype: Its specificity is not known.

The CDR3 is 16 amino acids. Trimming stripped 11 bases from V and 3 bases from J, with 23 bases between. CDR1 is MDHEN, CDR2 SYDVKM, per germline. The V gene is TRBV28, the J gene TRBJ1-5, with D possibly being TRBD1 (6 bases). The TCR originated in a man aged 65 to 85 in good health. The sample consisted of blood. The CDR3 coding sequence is TGTGCCTCCCTCGGCGGGGGGGCTGTGTTCAATCAGCCCCAGCATTTT. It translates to CASLGGGAVFNQPQHF.